This TCR beta chain is drawn from a study of blood T cells in healthy people across ages. Then a second PCR, running about 6 to 11 cycles, was carried out with a sample-barcoded 5' primer and a J-beta primer mix. MiXCR, run by TCRdb on the 5' RACE reads, gives a single entry per CDR3 protein. The data contain 550,000 to 600,000 distinct CDR3 sequences, 45% to 55% of them singletons. The CDR3 totals 17 residues. The germline V gene has CDR1 MNHEY and CDR2 SVGAGI. The germline V and J ends were trimmed by 2 bases and 5 bases, with 16 bases remaining between them. The sample was blood. The origin of this receptor is a man aged 80 or over in good health. The J gene is TRBJ1-6, the V gene TRBV6-5; D ambiguous. In DNA, the CDR3 is TGTGCCAGCAGTTACGGCAGCAGGATCCAACATAATTCACCCCTCCACTTT. Translated, it gives CASSYGSRIQHNSPLHF.